The clone carrying this T cell receptor beta chain was counted ten times or more. The antigen is undetermined. Using its own MiXCR run on the RACE reads, TCRdb lists one record per CDR3 protein. The sample contains 200,000 to 300,000 distinct CDR3 sequences, about 8.6% of which appear only once. The sample originates from a study of human T cells and chemical hapten exposure. Broader study findings: Having alopecia, donors may respond immunologically unlike healthy people.

The germline V gene encodes CDR1 SGHRS and CDR2 YFSETQ. This CDR3 contains 14 residues. Trimming stripped 0 bases from V and 6 bases from J, with 11 bases between. Time point given: pre-sensitization, week 0. The treatment was: therapeutic diphenylcyclopropenone sensitization with weekly scalp DPC. Blood collection took place prior to placing each patch test. Whole blood, unfractionated, served as the material for total RNA extraction. This sequence joins TRBV5-1 and TRBJ2-3; D gene uncertain. This receptor was identified in a woman aged 40 to 55 with alopecia areata. Some clones in this sample may be carry-over from other donors' samples. The sample was whole blood, taken in connection with sensitization to the hapten diphenylcyclopropenone (DPC). CDR3 in DNA: TGCGCCAGCAGCTTGGCCCAAAACCACGATACGCAGTATTTT. Its protein product is CASSLAQNHDTQYF.